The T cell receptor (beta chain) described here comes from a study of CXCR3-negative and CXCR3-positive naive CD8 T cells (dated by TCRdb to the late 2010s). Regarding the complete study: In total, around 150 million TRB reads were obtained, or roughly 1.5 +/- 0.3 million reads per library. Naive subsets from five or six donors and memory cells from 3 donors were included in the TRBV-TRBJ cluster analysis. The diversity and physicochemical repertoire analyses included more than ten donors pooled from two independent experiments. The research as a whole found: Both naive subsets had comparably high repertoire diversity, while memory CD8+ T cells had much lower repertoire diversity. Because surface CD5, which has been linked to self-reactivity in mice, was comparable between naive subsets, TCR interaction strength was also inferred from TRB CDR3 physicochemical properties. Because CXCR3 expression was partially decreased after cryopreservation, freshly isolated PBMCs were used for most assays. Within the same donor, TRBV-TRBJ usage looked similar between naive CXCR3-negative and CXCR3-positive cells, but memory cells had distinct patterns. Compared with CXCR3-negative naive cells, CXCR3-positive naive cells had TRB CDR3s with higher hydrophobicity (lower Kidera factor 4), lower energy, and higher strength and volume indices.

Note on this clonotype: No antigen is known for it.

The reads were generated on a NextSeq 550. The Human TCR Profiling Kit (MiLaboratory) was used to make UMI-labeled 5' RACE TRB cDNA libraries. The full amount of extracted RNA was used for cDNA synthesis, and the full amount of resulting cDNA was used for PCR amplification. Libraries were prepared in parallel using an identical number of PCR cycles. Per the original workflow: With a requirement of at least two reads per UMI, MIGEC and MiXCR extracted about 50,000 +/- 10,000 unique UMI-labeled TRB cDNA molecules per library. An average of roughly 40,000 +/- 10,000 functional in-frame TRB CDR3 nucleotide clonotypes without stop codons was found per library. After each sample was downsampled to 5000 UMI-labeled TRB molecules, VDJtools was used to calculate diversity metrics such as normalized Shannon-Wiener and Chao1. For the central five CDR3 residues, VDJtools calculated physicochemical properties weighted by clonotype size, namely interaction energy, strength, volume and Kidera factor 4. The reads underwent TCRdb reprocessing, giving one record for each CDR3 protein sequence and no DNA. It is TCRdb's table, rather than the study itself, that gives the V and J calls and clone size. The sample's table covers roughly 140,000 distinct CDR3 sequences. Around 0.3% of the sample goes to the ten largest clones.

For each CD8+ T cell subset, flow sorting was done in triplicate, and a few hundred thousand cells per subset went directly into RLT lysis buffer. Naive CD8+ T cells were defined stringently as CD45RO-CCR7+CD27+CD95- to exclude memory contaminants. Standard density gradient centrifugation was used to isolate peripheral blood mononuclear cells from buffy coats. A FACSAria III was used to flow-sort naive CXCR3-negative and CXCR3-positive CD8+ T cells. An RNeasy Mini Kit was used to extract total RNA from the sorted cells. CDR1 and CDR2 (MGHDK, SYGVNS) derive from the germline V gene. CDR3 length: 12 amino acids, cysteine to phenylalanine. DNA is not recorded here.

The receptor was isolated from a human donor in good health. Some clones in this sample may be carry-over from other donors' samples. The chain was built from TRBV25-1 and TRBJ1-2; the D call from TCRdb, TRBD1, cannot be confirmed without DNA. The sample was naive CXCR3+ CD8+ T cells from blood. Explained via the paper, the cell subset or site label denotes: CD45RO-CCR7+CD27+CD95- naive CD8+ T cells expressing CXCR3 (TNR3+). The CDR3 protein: CASSDGGYGYTF.